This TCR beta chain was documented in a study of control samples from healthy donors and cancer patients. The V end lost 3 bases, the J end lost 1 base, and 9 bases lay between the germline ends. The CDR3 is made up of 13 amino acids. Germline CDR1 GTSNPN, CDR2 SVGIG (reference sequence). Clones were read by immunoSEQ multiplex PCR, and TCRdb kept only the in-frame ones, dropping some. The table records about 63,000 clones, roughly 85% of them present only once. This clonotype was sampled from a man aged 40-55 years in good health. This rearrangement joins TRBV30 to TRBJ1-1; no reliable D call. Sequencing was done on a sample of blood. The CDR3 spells CAWRKRPNTEAFF. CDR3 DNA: TGTGCCTGGAGGAAGCGTCCGAACACTGAAGCTTTCTTT.